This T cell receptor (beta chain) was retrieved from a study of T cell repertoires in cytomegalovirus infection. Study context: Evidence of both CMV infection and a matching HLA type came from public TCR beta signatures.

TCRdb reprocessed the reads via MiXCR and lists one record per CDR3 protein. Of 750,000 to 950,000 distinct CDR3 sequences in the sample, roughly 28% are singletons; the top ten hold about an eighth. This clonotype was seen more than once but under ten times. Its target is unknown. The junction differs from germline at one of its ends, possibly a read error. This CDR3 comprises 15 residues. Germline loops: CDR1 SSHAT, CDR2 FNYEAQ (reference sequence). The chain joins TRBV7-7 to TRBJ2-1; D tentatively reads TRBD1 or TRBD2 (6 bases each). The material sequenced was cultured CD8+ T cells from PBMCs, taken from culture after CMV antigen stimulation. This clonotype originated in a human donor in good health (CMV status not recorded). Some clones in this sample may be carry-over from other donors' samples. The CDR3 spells CASSFAVGGTGEQFF. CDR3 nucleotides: TGTGCTAGCAGCTTCGCCGTGGGGGGCACGGGTGAGCAGTTCTTC.